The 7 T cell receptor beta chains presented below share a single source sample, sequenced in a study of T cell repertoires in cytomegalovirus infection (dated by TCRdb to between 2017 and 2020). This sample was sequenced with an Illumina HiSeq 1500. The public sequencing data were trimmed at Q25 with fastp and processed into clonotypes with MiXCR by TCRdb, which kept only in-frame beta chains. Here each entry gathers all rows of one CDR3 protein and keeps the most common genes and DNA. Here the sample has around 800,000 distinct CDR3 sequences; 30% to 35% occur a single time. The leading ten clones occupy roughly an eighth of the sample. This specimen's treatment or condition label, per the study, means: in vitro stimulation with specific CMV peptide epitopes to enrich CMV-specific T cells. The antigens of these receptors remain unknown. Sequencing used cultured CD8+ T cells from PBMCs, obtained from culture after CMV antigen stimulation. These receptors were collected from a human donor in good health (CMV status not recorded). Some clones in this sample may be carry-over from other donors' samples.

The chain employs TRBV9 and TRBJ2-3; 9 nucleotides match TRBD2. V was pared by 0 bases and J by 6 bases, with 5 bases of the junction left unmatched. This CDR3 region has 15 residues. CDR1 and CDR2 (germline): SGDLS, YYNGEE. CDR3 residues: CASSVEGLASDTQYF. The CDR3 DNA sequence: TGTGCCAGCAGCGTAGAAGGACTAGCGTCGGATACGCAGTATTTT.

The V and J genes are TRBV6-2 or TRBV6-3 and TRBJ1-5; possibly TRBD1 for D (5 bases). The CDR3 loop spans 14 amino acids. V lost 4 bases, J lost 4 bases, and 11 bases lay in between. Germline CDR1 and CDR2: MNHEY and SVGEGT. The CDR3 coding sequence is TGTGCCAGCAGTTTTTTCGGGGGAAATCAGCCCCAGCATTTT. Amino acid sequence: CASSFFGGNQPQHF.

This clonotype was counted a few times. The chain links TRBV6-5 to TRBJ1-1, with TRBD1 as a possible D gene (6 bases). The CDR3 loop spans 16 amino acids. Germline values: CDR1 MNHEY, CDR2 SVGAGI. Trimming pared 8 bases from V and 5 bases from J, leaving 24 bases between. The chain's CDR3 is CASLLWMGAEKTEAFF. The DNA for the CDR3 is TGTGCCAGCCTCTTATGGATGGGGGCGGAAAAAACTGAAGCTTTCTTT.

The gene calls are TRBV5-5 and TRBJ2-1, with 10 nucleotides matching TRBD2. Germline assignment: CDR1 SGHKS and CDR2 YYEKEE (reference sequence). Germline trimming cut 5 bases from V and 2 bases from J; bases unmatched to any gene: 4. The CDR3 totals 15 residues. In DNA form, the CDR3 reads TGTGCCAGCAGGCGAGCGGGGGGGCCCTACAATGAGCAGTTCTTC. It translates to CASRRAGGPYNEQFF.

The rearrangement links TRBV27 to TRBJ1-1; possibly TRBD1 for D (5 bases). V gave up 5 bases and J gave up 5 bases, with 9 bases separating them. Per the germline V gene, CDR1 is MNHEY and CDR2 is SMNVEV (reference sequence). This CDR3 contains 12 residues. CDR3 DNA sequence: TGTGCCAGCAGTCAGTGGGGGACTGAAGCTTTCTTT. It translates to CASSQWGTEAFF.

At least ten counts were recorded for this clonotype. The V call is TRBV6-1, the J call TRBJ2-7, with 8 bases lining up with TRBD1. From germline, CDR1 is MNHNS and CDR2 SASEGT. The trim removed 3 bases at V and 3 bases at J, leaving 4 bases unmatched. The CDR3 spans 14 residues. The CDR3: CASSDRTGSYEQYV. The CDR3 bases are TGTGCCAGCAGTGATAGGACAGGGAGCTACGAGCAGTACGTC.

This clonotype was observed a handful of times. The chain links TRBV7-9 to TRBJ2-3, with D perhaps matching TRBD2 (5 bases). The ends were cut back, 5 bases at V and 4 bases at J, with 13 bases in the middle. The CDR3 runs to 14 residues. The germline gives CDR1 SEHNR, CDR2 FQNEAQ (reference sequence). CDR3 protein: CASSGELGADTQYF. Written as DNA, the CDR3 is TGTGCCAGCAGCGGGGAACTAGGAGCAGATACGCAGTATTTT.